The 12 T cell receptor beta chains below come from one sample, sequenced in a study of metastatic and nonmetastatic thyroid tumors. Before thyroid surgery, none of the patients had received any treatment. TCRdb re-called the PCR reads with MiXCR. The data show 12,000 to 15,000 clones, around 25% seen once. The material sequenced was tumor tissue. The receptors come from a female donor with papillary thyroid cancer or a benign thyroid nodule (not recorded which). Some clones in this sample may be carry-over from other donors' samples.

There are a few counts of this clone. The genes are TRBV4-1 and TRBJ2-7; 7 positions agree with TRBD2. The CDR3 is 15 amino acids. With 3 bases clipped from V and 3 bases from J, the junction kept 8 bases outside the gene matches. The germline gives CDR1 MGHRA, CDR2 YSYEKL. CDR3: CASSQGSSGNYEQYF. DNA for the CDR3: TGCGCCAGCAGCCAGGGATCGAGCGGGAACTACGAGCAGTACTTC.

This rearrangement joins TRBV20-1 to TRBJ1-2; D gene ambiguous. This CDR3 has 12 amino acids. Trimming stripped 6 bases from V and 0 bases from J, with 8 bases between. Germline assignment: CDR1 DFQATT and CDR2 SNEGSKA (reference sequence). The CDR3 is CSAAGANYGYTF. The CDR3, as DNA: TGCAGTGCGGCCGGAGCTAACTATGGCTACACCTTC.

As to this clone: The junction shows a germline mismatch at one end, possibly a read error. The chain links TRBV20-1 to TRBJ2-7; TRBD2 agrees at 12 bases. The CDR3 sequence is 14 residues long. Per the germline V gene, CDR1 is DFQATT and CDR2 is SNEGSKA (reference sequence). CDR3 in amino acids: CSSRLTSGGHEQYF. The CDR3 region has the DNA TGCAGTTCTAGATTGACTAGCGGGGGCCACGAGCAGTACTTC.

V gene TRBV20-1 combines with J gene TRBJ2-7; D is uncertain. CDR1 is DFQATT, CDR2 SNEGSKA, per germline (reference sequence). V lost 0 bases, J lost 1 base, and 16 bases lay in between. The CDR3 runs to 16 residues. In DNA form, the CDR3 reads TGCAGTGCTAGAGAAGGTCGGAAGTGGTCGTCCTACGAGCAGTACTTC. As protein: CSAREGRKWSSYEQYF.

By its share, this clone is medium-sized. This sequence joins TRBV20-1 and TRBJ2-6; D tentatively reads TRBD1 or TRBD2 (5 bases each). Per the germline V gene, CDR1 is DFQATT and CDR2 is SNEGSKA (reference sequence). The CDR3 spans 20 residues. The V and J ends lost 3 bases and 0 bases respectively, with 24 bases between them. In nucleotides, the CDR3 is TGCAGTGCTAGGGACACCGGGGTAGGTTATCGGGGCTCTGGGGCCAACGTCCTGACTTTC. This sequence encodes CSARDTGVGYRGSGANVLTF.

This clone has a count of ten or more. The CDR3 sequence is CASSATSVNTGELFF. CDR3 in DNA: TGTGCCAGCAGCGCGACTAGCGTTAACACCGGGGAGCTGTTTTTT. The chain employs TRBV6-4 and TRBJ2-2, with 8 bases fitting TRBD2. CDR3 length: 15 amino acids. Germline V CDR1 and CDR2: MRHNA, SNTAGT. Trimming cost V 6 bases and J 2 bases; bases outside gene matches: 5.

The chain has TRBV5-4 and TRBJ2-3; 8 bases fit TRBD2. The V segment lost 4 bases and the J segment 3 bases; nucleotides outside the gene matches: 4. Germline CDR1 SGHNT, CDR2 YYREEE (reference sequence). This CDR3 has 14 residues. The CDR3 loop is CASSGGTSTDTQYF. Here the CDR3 DNA reads TGTGCCAGCAGCGGGGGGACTAGTACAGATACGCAGTATTTT.

This clone appeared many times. This chain joins TRBV5-1 and TRBJ2-3; the D call may be TRBD1 or TRBD2 (5 bases each). This CDR3 has 18 amino acids. Germline loops: CDR1 SGHRS, CDR2 YFSETQ. V was trimmed by 0 bases and J by 2 bases, leaving 19 bases between them. The CDR3 region is CASSLAPGTRGNTDTQYF. The CDR3 DNA sequence: TGCGCCAGCAGCTTGGCCCCAGGAACGAGGGGCAACACAGATACGCAGTATTTT.

By sample fraction, this clone is medium-sized. The V gene is TRBV12-3 or TRBV12-4, the J gene TRBJ2-5; a possible D gene is TRBD1 (6 bases). Trimming took off 8 bases at V and 5 bases at J, with 21 bases between the two ends. The CDR3 loop spans 15 amino acids. The chain's CDR3 is CASRYRTAWAETQYF. CDR3 DNA: TGTGCCAGCCGATACCGGACAGCCTGGGCCGAGACCCAGTACTTC.

The chain employs TRBV5-5 and TRBJ2-7; 8 bases are a match to TRBD2. The CDR3 contains 16 residues. Germline lookup yields CDR1 SGHKS and CDR2 YYEKEE (reference sequence). Germline trimming cut 4 bases from V and 1 base from J; bases unmatched to any gene: 10. CDR3 sequence (DNA): TGTGCCAGCAGCGCGGGTAGTAGCGGGACGTCCTACGAGCAGTACTTC. The encoded protein is CASSAGSSGTSYEQYF.

The CDR3 sequence: CASSPSGLGLGNEQFF. The CDR3, as DNA: TGCGCCAGCAGCCCATCGGGACTAGGTTTGGGTAATGAGCAGTTCTTC. The V call is TRBV5-1, the J call TRBJ2-1; TRBD2 matches 8 bases. The CDR3 is made up of 16 amino acids. V was pared by 4 bases and J by 7 bases, with 13 bases of the junction left unmatched. The germline CDR1 and CDR2 sequences are SGHRS and YFSETQ.

This clone came up a few times. At one end, the junction sequence differs from germline, possibly due to a read error. The chain is built from TRBV27 and TRBJ2-2; TRBD1 matches 9 bases. The germline CDR1 and CDR2 sequences are MNHEY and SMNVEV (reference sequence). The CDR3 runs to 16 residues. The CDR3 protein is CASSLKQGANTGEMFF. CDR3 bases: TGTGCCAGCAGTTTAAAACAGGGGGCCAACACCGGGGAGATGTTTTTT.